The clone carrying this TCR beta chain was counted at least ten times. Its antigen is currently unknown. With V trimmed by 6 bases and J by 2 bases, 4 bases remained unmatched. CDR3 length: 16 amino acids. Original handling: Across clinicopathological groups, CDR3 differences served as the basis for building a distant-metastasis classifier for papillary thyroid cancer. TCRdb re-called clones from the PCR reads using MiXCR. TCRdb, not the original authors, processed these V and J calls. Of about 25,000 clones listed, around a fifth are singletons. The sample belongs to a study of metastatic and nonmetastatic thyroid tumors. Study-wide background: Across blood and tumor or nodule tissue, repertoires from malignant and benign thyroid patients were compared with one another.

Treatment of any kind had been given to no patient before thyroid surgery. Study observations and caveats: Malignant tumors reportedly showed significantly higher TCR beta diversity than benign nodules in both blood and tumor.

The genes are TRBV12-3 or TRBV12-4 and TRBJ2-3, with 14 bases that match TRBD2. The receptor comes from a male donor with papillary thyroid cancer or a benign thyroid nodule (not recorded which). Some clones in this sample may be carry-over from other donors' samples. Input material: blood. CDR3 DNA sequence: TGTGCCAGCAGGTGGACTAGCGGGAGGCACACAGATACGCAGTATTTT. It yields the protein CASRWTSGRHTDTQYF.